The next 29 T cell receptor beta chains were all read from a single sample in a study of control samples from healthy donors and cancer patients. Data came from immunoSEQ multiplex PCR; TCRdb stores just in-frame clones and leaves some out. The data show about 140,000 clones, with about 89% seen just once and 6% to 9% held by the top ten. The material sequenced was blood. The receptors shown here come from a man between 18 and 35 years old in good health.

The chain links TRBV18 to TRBJ1-3; D possibly corresponds to TRBD1 (5 bases). The CDR3 runs 16 residues. Germline V gene lookup returns CDR1 KGHSH and CDR2 LQKENI. The ends were cut back, 2 bases at V and 1 base at J, with 12 bases in the middle. CDR3 residues: CASSPTQGGSGNTIYF. The CDR3 bases are TGTGCCAGCTCACCAACCCAGGGAGGTTCTGGAAACACCATATATTTT.

This clone was seen more than once but under ten times. The rearrangement uses TRBV7-2 and TRBJ1-1; the D gene is possibly TRBD1 (6 bases). Between the trimmed V and J ends, which lost 5 bases and 1 base, there was a span of 14 bases. This CDR3 is built from 15 residues. Germline V gene sequence: CDR1 SGHTA, CDR2 FQGNSA. The CDR3 spells CASSMTGDGNTEAFF. Here the CDR3 DNA reads TGTGCCAGCAGCATGACAGGCGACGGGAACACTGAAGCTTTCTTT.

The chain combines TRBV9 with TRBJ1-2; D is unclear. Trimming removed 1 base at V and 7 bases at J, with 11 bases between. Germline lookup yields CDR1 SGDLS and CDR2 YYNGEE. The CDR3 extends over 13 amino acids. The CDR3 loop reads CASSVLPKGGYTF. CDR3 nucleotide sequence: TGTGCCAGCAGCGTACTGCCAAAGGGTGGCTACACCTTC. The full variable domain, completed using reference TRBV9 and TRBJ1-2, is DSGVTQTPKHLITATGQRVTLRCSPRSGDLSVYWYQQSLDQGLQFLIQYYNGEERAKGNILERFSAQQFPDLHSELNLSSLELGDSALYFCASSVLPKGGYTFGSGTRLTVV.

This chain links TRBV5-1 with TRBJ2-1; 8 bases align to TRBD1. This CDR3 has 16 residues. Per germline, CDR1 SGHRS and CDR2 YFSETQ. The J segment lost 2 bases and the V segment lost 4 bases, leaving 8 bases of the junction unmatched. The CDR3 spells CASSPGTGPPYNEQFF. The CDR3 DNA is TGCGCCAGCAGCCCTGGGACAGGCCCCCCCTACAATGAGCAGTTCTTC. Full variable domain (outside the CDR3, taken from reference TRBV5-1 and TRBJ2-1): KAGVTQTPRYLIKTRGQQVTLSCSPISGHRSVSWYQQTPGQGLQFLFEYFSETQRNKGNFPGRFSGRQFSNSRSEMNVSTLELGDSALYLCASSPGTGPPYNEQFFGPGTRLTVL.

J is TRBJ2-1 and V is TRBV7-3, with 10 nucleotides matching TRBD1. This CDR3 contains 15 residues. Per the germline V gene, CDR1 is SGHTA and CDR2 is FQGTGA. The V segment lost 3 bases and the J segment 5 bases; nucleotides outside the gene matches: 4. For the CDR3, the DNA is TGTGCCAGCAGCTTTAGACAGGGGGCAAACAATGAGCAGTTCTTC. Translated, it gives CASSFRQGANNEQFF.

This chain uses TRBV7-2 with TRBJ2-3; possibly TRBD1 or TRBD2 for D (5 bases each). The V gene lost 1 base and the J gene lost 1 base, with 12 bases spanning the gap. This CDR3 is 16 amino acids long. The V gene's germline CDR1 is SGHTA and CDR2 FQGNSA. The CDR3 here is CASSLDRGLGTDTQYF. CDR3 DNA: TGTGCCAGCAGCTTAGACCGGGGCCTCGGCACAGATACGCAGTATTTT.

In this sample, this clone turned up once. The chain uses TRBV2 and TRBJ1-3; 8 positions match TRBD1. With 5 bases clipped from V and 0 bases from J, the junction kept 3 bases outside the gene matches. This CDR3 comprises 15 residues. Per the germline V gene, CDR1 is SNHLY and CDR2 is FYNNEI. The CDR3 reads CASSQDRGSGNTIYF. The CDR3 DNA reads as TGTGCCAGCAGTCAAGACAGGGGCTCTGGAAACACCATATATTTT. Based on the CDR3 plus reference TRBV2 and TRBJ1-3, the full variable domain is EPEVTQTPSHQVTQMGQEVILRCVPISNHLYFYWYRQILGQKVEFLVSFYNNEISEKSEIFDDQFSVERPDGSNFTLKIRSTKLEDSAMYFCASSQDRGSGNTIYFGEGSWLTVV.

The chain recombines TRBV9 with TRBJ2-5; D remains unclear. Germline V gene lookup returns CDR1 SGDLS and CDR2 YYNGEE. V gave up 3 bases and J gave up 5 bases, with 26 bases separating them. The CDR3 covers 18 residues. In DNA, the CDR3 is TGTGCCAGCAGCGACGATCCACAGCGAAGTAATGTCCCTGAGACCCAGTACTTC. Translation gives CASSDDPQRSNVPETQYF.

V usage is TRBV27 and J usage is TRBJ2-7; D call uncertain. Deletions cut 5 bases from V and 3 bases from J, with 11 bases between. Germline-derived CDR1 and CDR2 are MNHEY and SMNVEV (reference sequence). The CDR3 consists of 13 residues. CDR3 residues: CASSLRDRYEQYF. The CDR3 DNA is TGTGCCAGCAGTCTACGAGACCGCTACGAGCAGTACTTC.

The chain couples TRBV20-1 to TRBJ1-1; TRBD1 might be the D (6 bases). The germline V gene has CDR1 DFQATT and CDR2 SNEGSKA (reference sequence). CDR3 length: 13 amino acids. V lost 6 bases and J lost 1, with 12 bases in between. CDR3 bases: TGCAGTGCCAGTAGACAGGAGAACACTGAAGCTTTCTTT. Protein: CSASRQENTEAFF.

The chain combines TRBV6-5 with TRBJ2-5; D unresolved. The V end was cut by 4 bases, the J end by 1 base, with 7 bases between. Germline loops: CDR1 MNHEY, CDR2 SVGAGI. The CDR3 sequence is 13 residues long. As DNA, the CDR3 is TGTGCCAGCAGTTCCGACATCCAAGAGACCCAGTACTTC. It yields the protein CASSSDIQETQYF.

V usage is TRBV5-1 and J usage is TRBJ2-1; 10 bases line up with TRBD1. The CDR3 loop spans 18 amino acids. The germline gives CDR1 SGHRS, CDR2 YFSETQ. J lost 0 bases, V lost 0 bases, and 6 bases had no gene match. CDR3 in amino acids: CASSLEDRGLRSYNEQFF. CDR3 coding DNA: TGCGCCAGCAGCTTGGAGGACAGGGGGTTGCGCTCCTACAATGAGCAGTTCTTC.

J is TRBJ2-7 and V is TRBV24-1; TRBD1 might be the D (5 bases). This CDR3 is built from 16 residues. The V gene lost 1 base and the J gene lost 3 bases, with 15 bases spanning the gap. Looked up from germline, CDR1 is KGHDR and CDR2 is SFDVKD. CDR3: CATSDFGRVLHYEQYF. CDR3 DNA sequence: TGTGCCACCAGTGATTTCGGCAGGGTTCTCCACTACGAGCAGTACTTC.

The V and J genes are TRBV15 and TRBJ1-1; D remains ambiguous. Looked up from germline, CDR1 is LNHNV and CDR2 is YYDKDF (reference sequence). V was pared by 8 bases and J by 0 bases, with 7 bases between. This CDR3 contains 12 residues. This chain's CDR3 is CATGDLNTEAFF. In DNA, the CDR3 is TGTGCCACCGGCGATTTGAACACTGAAGCTTTCTTT.

This chain uses TRBV7-9 with TRBJ1-1, with TRBD1 identical over 8 bases. CDR1 SEHNR and CDR2 FQNEAQ come from the germline V gene (reference sequence). V shed 6 bases and J 1 base; nucleotides not matched to a gene: 10. The CDR3 contains 16 residues. This CDR3 reads CASRERTGTGNTEAFF. As DNA, the CDR3 is TGTGCCAGCAGGGAACGCACCGGGACAGGGAACACTGAAGCTTTCTTT.

The genes are TRBV27 and TRBJ1-1; D uncertain. Per the germline V gene, CDR1 is MNHEY and CDR2 is SMNVEV (reference sequence). The CDR3 sequence is 15 residues long. Between the trimmed V and J ends, which lost 0 bases and 4 bases, there was a span of 12 bases. The CDR3 bases are TGTGCCAGCAGTTTATCTGGATGGGGATCCACTGAAGCTTTCTTT. Protein: CASSLSGWGSTEAFF.

The chain has TRBV9 and TRBJ1-6; unclear D gene. Trimming took 4 bases from V and 0 from J, leaving 20 bases between them. The germline V gene has CDR1 SGDLS and CDR2 YYNGEE. The CDR3 is 19 residues long. The CDR3: CASSPRSNSAPSYNSPLHF. The CDR3 DNA reads as TGTGCCAGCAGCCCCCGGTCTAATAGTGCACCCTCCTATAATTCACCCCTCCACTTT.

The chain couples TRBV7-6 to TRBJ2-1; TRBD1 or TRBD2 may be the D gene (6 bases each). With 4 bases removed from V and 4 bases from J, the gap between germline ends came to 14 bases. The CDR3 is 15 amino acids. The germline CDR1 and CDR2 sequences are SGHVS and FNYEAQ. CDR3 region: CASSSGGLVYNEQFF. DNA of the CDR3: TGTGCCAGCAGCTCCGGGGGCCTGGTTTACAATGAGCAGTTCTTC.

This rearrangement joins TRBV10-1 to TRBJ2-2, with TRBD1 as a possible D gene (6 bases). Trimming took off 2 bases at V and 6 bases at J, with 7 bases between the two ends. The CDR3 extends over 13 amino acids. Germline V CDR1 and CDR2: WNHNN, SYGVQD (reference sequence). The CDR3 DNA reads TGCGCCAGCAGTGAGACAGGGCCCGGGGAGCTGTTTTTT. It translates to CASSETGPGELFF.

The chain employs TRBV19 and TRBJ1-2; D ambiguous. Trimming cost V 7 bases and J 7 bases, with 13 bases left between them. The CDR3 extends over 12 amino acids. Germline assignment: CDR1 LNHDA and CDR2 SQIVND (reference sequence). DNA for the CDR3: TGTGCCAGTAAGGATGGGCGGAGTGGCTACACCTTC. Translated, it gives CASKDGRSGYTF.

In the case of this clone: Other DNA sequences in this specimen translate into the identical CDR3. This chain joins TRBV6-5 and TRBJ2-2, with TRBD1 matching over 7 bases. CDR1 and CDR2 (germline): MNHEY, SVGAGI. The trim removed 4 bases at V and 1 base at J, leaving 0 bases unmatched. This CDR3 is built from 14 residues. The CDR3 sequence is CASSWTGNTGELFF. As DNA, the CDR3 is TGTGCCAGCAGTTGGACAGGGAACACCGGGGAGCTGTTTTTT.

The chain joins TRBV19 to TRBJ2-1; no clear D gene. Per the germline V gene, CDR1 is LNHDA and CDR2 is SQIVND (reference sequence). V lost 3 bases and J lost 1, with 7 bases in between. This CDR3 is built from 14 residues. DNA for the CDR3: TGTGCCAGTAGTATCACCTATTCCTACAATGAGCAGTTCTTC. This encodes CASSITYSYNEQFF.

The CDR3 reads CASSLLGSSYNEQFF. DNA for the CDR3: TGTGCCAGCAGCTTGCTGGGGAGCTCCTACAATGAGCAGTTCTTC. J is TRBJ2-1 and V is TRBV11-1, with D tentatively TRBD2 (5 bases). The CDR3 length is 15 residues. The V gene's germline CDR1 is SGHAT and CDR2 FQDESV (reference sequence). V lost 3 bases, J lost 0 bases, and 9 bases lay in between.

This clone was observed a handful of times. The J gene is TRBJ1-4, the V gene TRBV30, with 8 bases fitting TRBD1. Germline CDR1 and CDR2: GTSNPN and SVGIG (reference sequence). V lost 0 bases to trimming and J lost 8 bases; unmatched junction nucleotides: 2. The CDR3 loop spans 13 amino acids. The CDR3 protein is CAWSVQGVEKLFF. The DNA of the CDR3 is TGTGCCTGGAGTGTACAGGGGGTAGAAAAACTGTTTTTT.

J is TRBJ1-2 and V is TRBV5-1; 10 bases align to TRBD1. Trimming removed 4 bases from V and 5 bases from J; junction bases left unmatched: 11. Germline CDR1 SGHRS, CDR2 YFSETQ. This CDR3 has 16 amino acids. The CDR3 DNA follows: TGCGCCAGCAGCCCGGGACAGGGGCATAACTATTATGGCTACACCTTC. Translating it yields CASSPGQGHNYYGYTF.

The chain carries TRBV7-6 and TRBJ2-7; 8 bases fit TRBD1. Germline V gene data show CDR1 as SGHVS and CDR2 as FNYEAQ. The J segment lost 3 bases and the V segment lost 6 bases, leaving 10 bases of the junction unmatched. The CDR3 totals 15 residues. The CDR3 coding sequence is TGTGCCAGCAGTTTCTCCGGGACAGGAGACTACGAGCAGTACTTC. It is translated as CASSFSGTGDYEQYF.

The table lists this clone with a count of one. The chain employs TRBV7-6 and TRBJ1-1; maybe TRBD1 (5 bases). V was cut by 5 bases and J by 4 bases, with 17 bases left in between. CDR1 and CDR2 (germline): SGHVS, FNYEAQ. The CDR3 sequence is 15 residues long. CDR3 amino acids: CASSPTGGFSTEAFF. The CDR3 DNA follows: TGTGCCAGCAGCCCAACCGGGGGATTTTCCACTGAAGCTTTCTTT. The complete variable domain, with remaining parts taken from reference TRBV7-6 and TRBJ1-1, reads GAGVSQSPRYKVTKRGQDVALRCDPISGHVSLYWYRQALGQGPEFLTYFNYEAQQDKSGLPNDRFSAERPEGSISTLTIQRTEQRDSAMYRCASSPTGGFSTEAFFGQGTRLTVV.

For the CDR3, the DNA is TGTGCCAGCAGCTTAGATGGGAATACACAAGAGACCCAGTACTTC. It codes for CASSLDGNTQETQYF. This chain connects TRBV7-9 to TRBJ2-5; D remains ambiguous. Between the trimmed V and J ends, which lost 1 base and 2 bases, there was a span of 11 bases. Germline CDR1 is SEHNR and CDR2 is FQNEAQ (reference sequence). The CDR3 is 15 residues long.

This clone appeared a single time. The chain uses TRBV29-1 and TRBJ1-1, with D uncertain. The CDR3 covers 14 residues. Germline loops: CDR1 SQVTM, CDR2 ANQGSEA. Trimming took 0 bases from V and 4 from J, leaving 12 bases between them. CDR3 sequence reads: CSVEDLRWSTEAFF. Written as DNA, the CDR3 is TGCAGCGTTGAAGATCTTAGGTGGAGCACTGAAGCTTTCTTT.